This TCR beta chain was captured in a study of beta chain features in type 1 diabetes. Broader study findings: Over-representation of high TCR-expressing cells was a possible consequence of cDNA sequencing.

Every isolated RNA sample was fully reverse transcribed, so sequencing captured expressed TCRB transcripts. TCRdb's table, derived via immunoSEQ multiplex PCR, lists solely in-frame clones and lacks some. The sample contains 680,000 or so clones, 15% to 19% of which appear only once. This clone was seen ten or more times. What it binds is unknown. Source material: naive CD4+ T cells from blood. The TCR sequence derives from a young man in good health.

CDR3 loop: CASRRAGANVLTF. The CDR3 DNA is TGTGCCAGTAGACGGGCCGGGGCCAACGTCCTGACTTTC. This chain links TRBV19 with TRBJ2-6; D remains ambiguous. The V and J ends lost 6 bases and 4 bases respectively, with 7 bases between them. Germline loops: CDR1 LNHDA, CDR2 SQIVND (reference sequence). This CDR3 spans 13 amino acids.